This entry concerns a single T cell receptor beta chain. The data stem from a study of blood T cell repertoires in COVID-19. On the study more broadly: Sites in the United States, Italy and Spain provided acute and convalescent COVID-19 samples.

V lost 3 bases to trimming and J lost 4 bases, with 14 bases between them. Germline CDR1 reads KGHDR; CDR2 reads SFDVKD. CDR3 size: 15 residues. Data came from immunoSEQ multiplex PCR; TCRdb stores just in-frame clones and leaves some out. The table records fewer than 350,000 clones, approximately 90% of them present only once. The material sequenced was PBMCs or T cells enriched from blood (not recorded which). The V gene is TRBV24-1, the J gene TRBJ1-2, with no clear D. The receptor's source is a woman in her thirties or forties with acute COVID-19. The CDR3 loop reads CATSDGFRGGYGYTF. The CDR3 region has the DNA TGTGCCACCAGTGATGGGTTCAGAGGAGGCTATGGCTACACCTTC.